A single TCR beta chain is shown here with its context. This record comes from a study of T cells in localized non-small cell lung cancer. Using immunoSEQ multiplex PCR, the repertoire was profiled, and TCRdb retains in-frame clones only, with some absent. The profile shows about 33,000 clones, 80% of them singletons. This clonotype was obtained from a male donor at least 60 years old with stage III squamous cell lung carcinoma. Sequencing used peripheral blood, obtained before any cancer treatment.

The CDR3 here is CASRRWGEGNEQFF. For the CDR3, the DNA is TGTGCCAGTCGACGGTGGGGGGAGGGCAATGAGCAGTTCTTC. The genes are TRBV19 and TRBJ2-1, with 7 bases matching TRBD2. Trimming at V came to 8 bases and at J to 6 bases, leaving 10 bases not matched to a gene. The CDR3 is 14 residues long. Germline CDR1 is LNHDA and CDR2 is SQIVND (reference sequence).